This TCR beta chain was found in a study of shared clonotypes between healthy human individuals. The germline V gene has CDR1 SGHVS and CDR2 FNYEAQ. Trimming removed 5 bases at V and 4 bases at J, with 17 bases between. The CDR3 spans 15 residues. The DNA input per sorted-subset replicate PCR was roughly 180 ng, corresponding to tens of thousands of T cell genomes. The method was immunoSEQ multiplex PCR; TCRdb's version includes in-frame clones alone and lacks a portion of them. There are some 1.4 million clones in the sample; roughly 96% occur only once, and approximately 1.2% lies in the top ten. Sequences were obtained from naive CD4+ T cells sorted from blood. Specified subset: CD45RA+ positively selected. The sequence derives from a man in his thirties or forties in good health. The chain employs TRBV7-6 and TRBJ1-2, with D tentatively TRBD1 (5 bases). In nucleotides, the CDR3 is TGTGCCAGCAGCCTAATCCAGGGCTCCGGCTATGGCTACACCTTC. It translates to CASSLIQGSGYGYTF.